The clone carrying this T cell receptor (beta chain) was seen repeatedly, ten times or more. This sample was included in a study of low-dose radiotherapy and immunotherapy resistance in tumors. First-strand cDNA relied on TRAV- and TRBV-specific primers spanning alpha and beta chains. TCR amplification involved 20 to 25 PCR cycles with a constant-region primer and V-primer adapter. With in vitro transcription, the isolated mRNA was amplified. MiXCR, run by TCRdb on the reads, gives a single entry per CDR3 protein. The sample records some 88,000 distinct CDR3 sequences, just under 9.5% being singletons. Germline V lookup: CDR1 MDHEN, CDR2 SYDVKM. CDR3 size: 16 residues. After removal of 7 bases from V and 4 bases from J, the junction contained 10 bases not matched to a gene. Specified time point: before trial treatment. Treatment of the donors consisted of nivolumab and ipilimumab (plus aspirin, low-dose cyclophosphamide and low-dose radiotherapy).

Source: PBMCs, taken before treatment. J is TRBJ2-2 and V is TRBV28, with 9 bases that match TRBD2. The sequence was collected from a male donor with prostate cancer. The CDR3 reads CASNRVAGVSTGELFF. The CDR3 bases are TGTGCCAGCAACAGGGTAGCGGGAGTATCCACCGGGGAGCTGTTTTTT.